A selection of T cell receptor beta chains follows, all from one sample in a study of blood T cell repertoires in COVID-19. The repertoire was sequenced with immunoSEQ multiplex PCR; TCRdb's copy has only in-frame clones and lacks some. The table records about 280,000 clones, around 85% of them present only once. The specimen was PBMCs or T cells enriched from blood (not recorded which). The receptors shown here come from a woman aged 40-49 years who had recovered from COVID-19. The CDR3 runs from the conserved cysteine through the conserved F or W. A D gene is named only where the DNA matches it firmly. Only part of the rows carry a size: once, few, many, or a class if the clone is expanded.

d_gene: TRBD1; j_gene: TRBJ1-5; abundance: NA; v_gene: TRBV19; CDR3nt: TGTGCCAGTAGTCACCGGGACAGGGGGAAATGGAGCAATCAGCCCCAGCATTTT; CDR3aa: CASSHRDRGKWSNQPQHF
d_gene: TRBD2; j_gene: TRBJ2-7; abundance: NA; v_gene: TRBV28; CDR3nt: TGTGCCAGCAGTTCACGAGGGACTAGCGGGAGTAACCCCTACGAGCAGTACTTC; CDR3aa: CASSSRGTSGSNPYEQYF
d_gene: TRBD1; j_gene: TRBJ1-5; abundance: few; v_gene: TRBV6-1; CDR3nt: TGTGCCAGCAGTGAAGCGGTGGGACAGGGCAATCAGCCCCAGCATTTT; CDR3aa: CASSEAVGQGNQPQHF
d_gene: TRBD1; j_gene: TRBJ2-3; abundance: once; v_gene: TRBV27; CDR3nt: TGTGCCATCGGGACAGGGGGCCCCCAGGGGCCACACTATCCCACAGATACGCAGTATTTT; CDR3aa: CAIGTGGPQGPHYPTDTQYF
d_gene: TRBD1; j_gene: TRBJ1-2; abundance: NA; v_gene: TRBV6-5; CDR3nt: TGTGCCAGCAGTCCAACAGGGGGCTATGGCTACACCTTC; CDR3aa: CASSPTGGYGYTF
d_gene: NA; j_gene: TRBJ2-5; abundance: once; v_gene: TRBV12-3/TRBV12-4; CDR3nt: TGTGCCAGCAGTTGGGGTTCGGGGGAGACCCAGTACTTC; CDR3aa: CASSWGSGETQYF
d_gene: TRBD2; j_gene: TRBJ2-1; abundance: NA; v_gene: TRBV5-1; CDR3nt: TGCGCCAGCAGCTATGGGGCGGGGGGTATCAATGAGCAGTTCTTC; CDR3aa: CASSYGAGGINEQFF
d_gene: TRBD1; j_gene: TRBJ2-7; abundance: NA; v_gene: TRBV7-9; CDR3nt: TGTGCCAGCAGCTCAAGGGGGCCTCCCTACGAGCAGTACTTC; CDR3aa: CASSSRGPPYEQYF
d_gene: NA; j_gene: TRBJ1-3; abundance: NA; v_gene: TRBV30; CDR3nt: TGTGCCTGGAGTGTAAGGTCGGGTCGAAACACCATATATTTT; CDR3aa: CAWSVRSGRNTIYF
d_gene: NA; j_gene: TRBJ1-3; abundance: NA; v_gene: TRBV28; CDR3nt: TGTGCCAGCAGTCCCACCCCCCCGCGGGGAAACACCATATATTTT; CDR3aa: CASSPTPPRGNTIYF
d_gene: NA; j_gene: TRBJ2-1; abundance: NA; v_gene: TRBV20-1; CDR3nt: TGCAGTGCTAGTAATTCTTACAATGAGCAGTTCTTC; CDR3aa: CSASNSYNEQFF
d_gene: NA; j_gene: TRBJ2-1; abundance: NA; v_gene: TRBV10-3; CDR3nt: TGTGCCACCGAAGGACAGCCGCTAAATGAGCAGTTCTTC; CDR3aa: CATEGQPLNEQFF
d_gene: NA; j_gene: TRBJ2-7; abundance: NA; v_gene: TRBV7-3; CDR3nt: TGTGCCAGCAGCCATAGCGGAGCCCCACCCTACGAGCAGTACTTC; CDR3aa: CASSHSGAPPYEQYF
d_gene: NA; j_gene: TRBJ2-5; abundance: NA; v_gene: TRBV7-2; CDR3nt: TGTGCCAGCAGCTCCCTTTCCCGAGAGACCCAGTACTTC; CDR3aa: CASSSLSRETQYF
d_gene: NA; j_gene: TRBJ1-6; abundance: NA; v_gene: TRBV27; CDR3nt: TGTGCCAGCTCCCCGGGTCTAAATTCACCCCTCCACTTT; CDR3aa: CASSPGLNSPLHF
d_gene: NA; j_gene: TRBJ2-7; abundance: few; v_gene: TRBV20-1; CDR3nt: TGCAGTGCCGCCAGGGGCTACGAGCAGTACTTC; CDR3aa: CSAARGYEQYF
d_gene: TRBD1; j_gene: TRBJ2-7; abundance: NA; v_gene: TRBV28; CDR3nt: TGTGCCAGCAGTCCCGACAGGGGGTACGAGCAGTACTTC; CDR3aa: CASSPDRGYEQYF
d_gene: TRBD1; j_gene: TRBJ1-2; abundance: NA; v_gene: TRBV9; CDR3nt: TGTGCCAGCAGCGACACGCCAACAGGGGTCTATGGCTACACCTTC; CDR3aa: CASSDTPTGVYGYTF
d_gene: TRBD2; j_gene: TRBJ2-1; abundance: NA; v_gene: TRBV5-1; CDR3nt: TGCGCCAGCAGCCGTCGCGGCCGACGCGGGAGTAGGTCGAATGAGCAGTTCTTC; CDR3aa: CASSRRGRRGSRSNEQFF
d_gene: NA; j_gene: TRBJ2-7; abundance: NA; v_gene: TRBV5-4; CDR3nt: TGTGCCAGCAGCCAAAACCCGACAGGCTCCTACGAGCAGTACTTC; CDR3aa: CASSQNPTGSYEQYF
d_gene: TRBD2; j_gene: TRBJ2-1; abundance: NA; v_gene: TRBV5-5; CDR3nt: TGTGCCAGCAGCTTGACGGGAGGGCCCTACAATGAGCAGTTCTTC; CDR3aa: CASSLTGGPYNEQFF
d_gene: NA; j_gene: TRBJ1-1; abundance: NA; v_gene: TRBV21-1; CDR3nt: TGTGCCAGCAGCAACCGACAGGACCCTATGAACACTGAAGCTTTCTTT; CDR3aa: CASSNRQDPMNTEAFF
d_gene: TRBD1; j_gene: TRBJ2-3; abundance: NA; v_gene: TRBV6-5; CDR3nt: TGTGCCAGCAGAGTCGGACAGGGGAGCACAGATACGCAGTATTTT; CDR3aa: CASRVGQGSTDTQYF
d_gene: TRBD1; j_gene: TRBJ1-1; abundance: few; v_gene: TRBV7-9; CDR3nt: TGTGCCAGCAGCGATCAACGGGGACAGGGAAACACTGAAGCTTTCTTT; CDR3aa: CASSDQRGQGNTEAFF
d_gene: TRBD2; j_gene: TRBJ2-2; abundance: once; v_gene: TRBV2; CDR3nt: TGTGCCAGCAGTGTGGCGGGACTAGCGACGAACACCGGGGAGCTGTTTTTT; CDR3aa: CASSVAGLATNTGELFF
d_gene: TRBD2; j_gene: TRBJ2-1; abundance: NA; v_gene: TRBV7-9; CDR3nt: TGTGCCAGCGGATTCACTAGCGGGAGCGGAAATGAGCAGTTCTTC; CDR3aa: CASGFTSGSGNEQFF
d_gene: TRBD1; j_gene: TRBJ2-2; abundance: NA; v_gene: TRBV7-8; CDR3nt: TGTGCCAGCAGCCGGGACAGGGAGGCGGAGCTGTTTTTT; CDR3aa: CASSRDREAELFF
d_gene: NA; j_gene: TRBJ2-6; abundance: once; v_gene: TRBV7-2; CDR3nt: TGTGCCAGCAGCTTAGCGGCAGTCGTAGCAGTTTATTCTGGGGCCAACGTCCTGACTTTC; CDR3aa: CASSLAAVVAVYSGANVLTF
d_gene: NA; j_gene: TRBJ2-7; abundance: NA; v_gene: TRBV5-1; CDR3nt: TGCGCCAGCGGCCAGGCCCCCTACGAGCAGTACTTC; CDR3aa: CASGQAPYEQYF
d_gene: NA; j_gene: TRBJ1-2; abundance: NA; v_gene: TRBV4-2; CDR3nt: TGTGCCAGCAGCCAAGACTCGTCCAGGGAAGGCTACACCTTC; CDR3aa: CASSQDSSREGYTF
d_gene: NA; j_gene: TRBJ2-7; abundance: NA; v_gene: TRBV7-9; CDR3nt: TGTGCCAGCAGCTTAGCCTTGATCGGGTACGAGCAGTACTTC; CDR3aa: CASSLALIGYEQYF